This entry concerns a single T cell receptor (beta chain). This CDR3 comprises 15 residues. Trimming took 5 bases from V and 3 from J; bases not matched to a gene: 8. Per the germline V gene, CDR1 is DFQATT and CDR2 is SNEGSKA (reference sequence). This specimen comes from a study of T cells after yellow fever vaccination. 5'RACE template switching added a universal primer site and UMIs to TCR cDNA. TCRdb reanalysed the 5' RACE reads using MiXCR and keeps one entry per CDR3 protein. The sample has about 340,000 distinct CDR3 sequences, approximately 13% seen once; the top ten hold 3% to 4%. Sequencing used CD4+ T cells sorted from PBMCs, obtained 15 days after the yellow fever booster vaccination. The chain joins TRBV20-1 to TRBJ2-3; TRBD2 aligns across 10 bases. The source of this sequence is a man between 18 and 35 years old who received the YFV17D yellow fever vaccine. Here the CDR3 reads CSAPTKRGGTDTQYF. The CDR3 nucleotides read TGCAGTGCTCCAACTAAGCGGGGGGGAACAGATACGCAGTATTTT.